Shown below are 25 T cell receptor beta chains from a single sample sequenced in a study of a mutant IDH1 vaccine in newly diagnosed glioma. Method: immunoSEQ multiplex PCR; TCRdb's copy keeps in-frame clones and lacks some. The profile shows some 42,000 clones, roughly 85% of them singletons. Time point denoted: week 5, during vaccination. Vaccination comprised doses that each held 300 ug of mutant IDH1 20-mer peptide, plus topical imiquimod. No antigens are known for them. The sample in question was PBMCs, obtained from a glioma patient whose treatment included an IDH1 peptide vaccine. The receptor source for this set is a man in his forties with glioma.

This chain links TRBV9 with TRBJ2-1; a weak D match, TRBD1 (6 bases). Trimming took 0 bases from V and 8 from J, leaving 15 bases between them. The CDR3 is 15 amino acids. Germline V CDR1 and CDR2: SGDLS, YYNGEE. The CDR3 here is CASSVAPLGADEQFF. The CDR3 nucleotides read TGTGCCAGCAGCGTAGCCCCCCTGGGGGCTGATGAGCAGTTCTTC. Drawing the rest from reference TRBV9 and TRBJ2-1, the complete variable domain is DSGVTQTPKHLITATGQRVTLRCSPRSGDLSVYWYQQSLDQGLQFLIQYYNGEERAKGNILERFSAQQFPDLHSELNLSSLELGDSALYFCASSVAPLGADEQFFGPGTRLTVL.

The V call is TRBV19, the J call TRBJ2-7; D possibly corresponds to TRBD2 (5 bases). This CDR3 is built from 15 residues. Germline V gives CDR1 LNHDA, CDR2 SQIVND (reference sequence). V was pared by 1 base and J by 0 bases, with 10 bases between. CDR3 residues: CASSIGAAGSYEQYF. The DNA for the CDR3 is TGTGCCAGTAGTATAGGGGCGGCGGGCTCCTACGAGCAGTACTTC.

J is TRBJ2-3 and V is TRBV19; 11 nucleotides agree with TRBD1. This CDR3 comprises 16 residues. Germline lookup yields CDR1 LNHDA and CDR2 SQIVND (reference sequence). Trimming removed 2 bases from V and 7 bases from J; junction bases left unmatched: 8. The CDR3 protein is CASSIFGQGARNTQYF. The DNA of the CDR3 is TGTGCCAGTAGTATATTCGGACAGGGGGCGAGGAATACGCAGTATTTT.

J is TRBJ2-7 and V is TRBV20-1; D is undetermined. V lost 8 bases and J lost 3, with 11 bases in between. Per germline, CDR1 DFQATT and CDR2 SNEGSKA (reference sequence). The CDR3 has 11 residues. The CDR3 sequence is CSSESGYEQYF. The CDR3 nucleotides are TGCAGTTCCGAATCCGGCTACGAGCAGTACTTC.

The chain has TRBV6-6 and TRBJ1-1; D is possibly TRBD1 (5 bases). V was pared by 7 bases and J by 7 bases, with 13 bases between. This CDR3 is built from 12 residues. Germline V gene sequence: CDR1 MNHNY, CDR2 SVGAGI (reference sequence). CDR3 residues: CASKPSRDEAFF. Here the CDR3 DNA reads TGTGCCAGCAAACCTAGCAGGGATGAAGCTTTCTTT.

The chain links TRBV19 to TRBJ2-5, with 7 bases fitting TRBD1. The ends lost 7 bases at V and 6 bases at J; junction bases unmatched: 14. CDR3 length: 15 amino acids. Germline CDR1 and CDR2: LNHDA and SQIVND (reference sequence). The CDR3 DNA follows: TGTGCCAGTACAAATGATCCGGGACAGTTCAAGACCCAGTACTTC. Encoded protein: CASTNDPGQFKTQYF.

The chain combines TRBV5-1 with TRBJ1-3; D gene uncertain. Germline values: CDR1 SGHRS, CDR2 YFSETQ. Trimming cost V 3 bases and J 2 bases, with 6 bases left between them. This CDR3 comprises 13 residues. The CDR3 coding sequence is TGCGCCAGCAGCTCAGCTCCTGGAAACACCATATATTTT. Encoded protein: CASSSAPGNTIYF.

The chain carries TRBV7-9 and TRBJ2-1; 8 positions match TRBD1. The CDR3 contains 16 residues. V gave up 5 bases and J gave up 4 bases; unmatched junction bases: 10. Germline V gene data show CDR1 as SEHNR and CDR2 as FQNEAQ (reference sequence). CDR3 coding DNA: TGTGCCAGCAGCAGCCCCGGGACAGGACTTTACAATGAGCAGTTCTTC. Its protein product is CASSSPGTGLYNEQFF. Complete variable domain (other parts from reference TRBV7-9 and TRBJ2-1): DTGVSQNPRHKITKRGQNVTFRCDPISEHNRLYWYRQTLGQGPEFLTYFQNEAQLEKSRLLSDRFSAERPKGSFSTLEIQRTEQGDSAMYLCASSSPGTGLYNEQFFGPGTRLTVL.

This clone was seen only once. The chain carries TRBV28 and TRBJ1-5, with 9 bases matching TRBD1. CDR3 length equals 17 residues. Germline V gene sequence: CDR1 MDHEN, CDR2 SYDVKM. V lost 6 bases and J lost 0; bases outside the gene matches: 9. Here the CDR3 reads CASSTTGTGYSNQPQHF. The CDR3 DNA is TGTGCCAGCAGCACAACCGGGACAGGGTATAGCAATCAGCCCCAGCATTTT.

The V and J genes are TRBV7-2 and TRBJ2-3, with D perhaps being TRBD1 or TRBD2 (5 bases each). This CDR3 comprises 14 residues. V was cut by 4 bases and J by 8 bases, with 16 bases left in between. Germline V gene data show CDR1 as SGHTA and CDR2 as FQGNSA. The CDR3 nucleotides are TGTGCCAGCAGCTCCCCCGGGGCTTTGAGTACGCAGTATTTT. It is translated as CASSSPGALSTQYF.

The chain carries TRBV2 and TRBJ2-3; 9 positions agree with TRBD1. The V gene end was trimmed by 6 bases and the J gene end by 10 bases; junction bases not matched to a gene: 11. Germline V CDR1 and CDR2: SNHLY, FYNNEI. This CDR3 is 14 amino acids long. As DNA, the CDR3 is TGTGCCAGCAGACGCGGACAGGGGATCGAAGCGCAGTATTTT. Its translation: CASRRGQGIEAQYF.

The chain recombines TRBV5-6 with TRBJ2-7, with 7 bases identical to TRBD1. With V trimmed by 4 bases and J by 3 bases, 10 bases remained unmatched. The CDR3 contains 15 residues. From germline, CDR1 is SGHDT and CDR2 YYEEEE. The CDR3 nucleotides read TGTGCCAGCAGCCAAGGACAGGCCCCATACTACGAGCAGTACTTC. It encodes CASSQGQAPYYEQYF.

The chain combines TRBV6-1 with TRBJ1-1; 10 bases map to TRBD1. Looked up from germline, CDR1 is MNHNS and CDR2 is SASEGT. The V segment lost 5 bases and the J segment 3 bases; nucleotides outside the gene matches: 6. CDR3 length equals 15 residues. CDR3 coding DNA: TGTGCCAGCAGTATAGATGGGACAGGGGACACTGAAGCTTTCTTT. Its protein product is CASSIDGTGDTEAFF.

In this sample, this clone turned up once. The CDR3 DNA reads TGCGCCAGCAGCTTGGATCTCAACCGAGGAGAGACCCAGTACTTC. Protein sequence: CASSLDLNRGETQYF. This chain uses TRBV5-1 with TRBJ2-5; D unclear. V lost 0 bases and J 4 bases, leaving 13 bases between the germline ends. Germline-derived CDR1 and CDR2 are SGHRS and YFSETQ. The CDR3 has 15 amino acids.

CDR3 DNA: TGTGCCAGCAGCGACGACAGGGGGCGTTATCAGCCCCAGCATTTT. Protein sequence: CASSDDRGRYQPQHF. J is TRBJ1-5 and V is TRBV7-9; 10 nucleotides agree with TRBD1. Germline CDR1 and CDR2: SEHNR and FQNEAQ (reference sequence). The CDR3 totals 15 residues. V shed 5 bases, J shed 5 bases, and the junction held 6 bases outside the gene matches.

The V call is TRBV6-5, the J call TRBJ2-7; D tentatively fits TRBD1 or TRBD2 (5 bases each). This CDR3 is built from 12 residues. Trimming stripped 5 bases from V and 3 bases from J, with 8 bases between. Per the germline V gene, CDR1 is MNHEY and CDR2 is SVGAGI. The CDR3, as DNA: TGTGCCAGCAGTAGGGACGTCTACGAGCAGTACTTC. This encodes CASSRDVYEQYF.

This clone was seen more than once but under ten times. The gene calls are TRBV27 and TRBJ1-1; D is ambiguous. Germline values: CDR1 MNHEY, CDR2 SMNVEV (reference sequence). V was trimmed by 2 bases and J by 5 bases, leaving 9 bases between them. The CDR3 length is 13 residues. CDR3 residues: CASSLRSSTEAFF. In DNA form, the CDR3 reads TGTGCCAGCAGTTTAAGATCCTCGACTGAAGCTTTCTTT.

V and J are TRBV7-2 and TRBJ2-2; D is unclear. V gave up 2 bases and J gave up 6 bases, with 10 bases separating them. The germline V gene has CDR1 SGHTA and CDR2 FQGNSA. The length of the CDR3 is 14 residues. This chain's CDR3 is CASSLRRMSGELFF. DNA of the CDR3: TGTGCCAGCAGCTTACGCAGAATGTCCGGGGAGCTGTTTTTT. Combining the CDR3 with reference TRBV7-2 and TRBJ2-2 gives the whole variable domain GAGVSQSPSNKVTEKGKDVELRCDPISGHTALYWYRQSLGQGLEFLIYFQGNSAPDKSGLPSDRFSAERTGGSVSTLTIQRTQQEDSAVYLCASSLRRMSGELFFGEGSRLTVL.

The rearrangement links TRBV7-2 to TRBJ2-1, with TRBD2 identical over 16 bases. The CDR3 is 18 residues long. J gave up 7 bases and V 2 bases, and 8 bases lay outside the gene matches. Looked up from germline, CDR1 is SGHTA and CDR2 is FQGNSA. As DNA, the CDR3 is TGTGCCAGCAGCTTATCCGGGACTAGCGGGAGGGCGAGGAATGAGCAGTTCTTC. Its protein is CASSLSGTSGRARNEQFF. The full variable domain, with the rest looked up from reference TRBV7-2 and TRBJ2-1, is GAGVSQSPSNKVTEKGKDVELRCDPISGHTALYWYRQSLGQGLEFLIYFQGNSAPDKSGLPSDRFSAERTGGSVSTLTIQRTQQEDSAVYLCASSLSGTSGRARNEQFFGPGTRLTVL.

The chain is built from TRBV6-5 and TRBJ1-4; unclear D gene. CDR3 length equals 15 residues. V was pared by 6 bases and J by 0 bases, with 11 bases between. Germline CDR1 is MNHEY and CDR2 is SVGAGI. The CDR3 bases are TGTGCCAGCAGCGAGGGAACAGCAACTAATGAAAAACTGTTTTTT. Its protein is CASSEGTATNEKLFF.

The chain joins TRBV5-1 to TRBJ1-2; no clear D. Germline loops: CDR1 SGHRS, CDR2 YFSETQ. The V end lost 0 bases, the J end lost 2 bases, and 8 bases lay between the germline ends. CDR3 length: 14 amino acids. The CDR3 DNA sequence: TGCGCCAGCAGCTTGGACAACAACAACTATGGCTACACCTTC. It is translated as CASSLDNNNYGYTF.

Only one count was recorded for this clone. J is TRBJ2-2 and V is TRBV6-6; 9 bases are shared with TRBD2. This CDR3 is 15 amino acids long. J was trimmed by 8 bases and V by 4 bases; bases with no gene match: 8. Germline CDR1 MNHNY, CDR2 SVGAGI (reference sequence). The CDR3 spells CASSFSGRSLGELFF. The CDR3 DNA reads as TGTGCCAGCAGTTTTAGCGGGAGATCACTGGGGGAGCTGTTTTTT.

The chain combines TRBV5-1 with TRBJ1-1; TRBD1 matches 8 bases. This CDR3 spans 16 amino acids. V dropped 0 bases and J dropped 6; count of bases not matched to a gene: 10. Per germline, CDR1 SGHRS and CDR2 YFSETQ. The CDR3: CASSLEPPGGWAEAFF. The CDR3 DNA is TGCGCCAGCAGCTTGGAGCCTCCAGGGGGCTGGGCTGAAGCTTTCTTT.

The chain carries TRBV7-2 and TRBJ2-3, with TRBD2 matching 9 bases. From germline, CDR1 is SGHTA and CDR2 FQGNSA. The CDR3 sequence is 15 residues long. The ends lost 3 bases at V and 2 bases at J; junction bases unmatched: 3. This chain's CDR3 is CASSFSGGYTDTQYF. DNA of the CDR3: TGTGCCAGCAGCTTTAGCGGGGGTTACACAGATACGCAGTATTTT. The full variable domain, its missing parts supplied by reference TRBV7-2 and TRBJ2-3, is GAGVSQSPSNKVTEKGKDVELRCDPISGHTALYWYRQSLGQGLEFLIYFQGNSAPDKSGLPSDRFSAERTGGSVSTLTIQRTQQEDSAVYLCASSFSGGYTDTQYFGPGTRLTVL.

V and J are TRBV7-9 and TRBJ2-2; 8 nucleotides match TRBD2. V lost 6 bases, J lost 7 bases, and 10 bases stayed unmatched. Germline loops: CDR1 SEHNR, CDR2 FQNEAQ (reference sequence). The CDR3 length is 15 residues. Written as DNA, the CDR3 is TGTGCCAGCAGATTTAGGAGCGGGAGTCTCGGGGAGCTGTTTTTT. This gives the protein CASRFRSGSLGELFF.